The 31 T cell receptor beta chains presented below share a single source sample, sequenced in a study of T cell responses to AZD1222 COVID-19 vaccine. Repertoires were generated with immunoSEQ multiplex PCR, while TCRdb's copy carries only in-frame clones and drops some. The sample lists roughly 140,000 clones, over 70% seen once, with about a tenth in the top ten. This sample comprised peripheral blood, obtained 28 days after the second AZD1222 dose. Every receptor here comes from an adult who received the AZD1222 COVID-19 vaccine.

V usage is TRBV6-6 and J usage is TRBJ1-5; perhaps TRBD1 as D (6 bases). Germline CDR1 and CDR2: MNHNY and SVGAGI (reference sequence). There are 14 residues in the CDR3. Between the trimmed V and J ends, which lost 6 bases and 2 bases, there was a span of 11 bases. CDR3 sequence reads: CASSLKGGNQPQHF. DNA of the CDR3: TGTGCCAGCAGCCTCAAGGGGGGCAATCAGCCCCAGCATTTT.

The chain combines TRBV18 with TRBJ1-1, with 9 bases lining up with TRBD1. The CDR3 runs to 15 residues. J gave up 0 bases and V 4 bases, and 3 bases lay outside the gene matches. Germline-derived CDR1 and CDR2 are KGHSH and LQKENI. This CDR3 is CASSLGTGMNTEAFF. The CDR3 DNA reads TGTGCCAGCTCACTGGGGACAGGGATGAACACTGAAGCTTTCTTT.

The chain couples TRBV18 to TRBJ2-5, with D possibly being TRBD1 (5 bases). This CDR3 region has 13 residues. Per germline, CDR1 KGHSH and CDR2 LQKENI. Trimming left V 3 bases short and J 5 bases short, with 10 bases between. CDR3 DNA: TGTGCCAGCTCACCTGGGCAGGGTGAGACCCAGTACTTC. Encoded protein: CASSPGQGETQYF.

The chain combines TRBV6-5 with TRBJ1-1; D not resolved. Germline V gene sequence: CDR1 MNHEY, CDR2 SVGAGI. Trimming took 7 bases from V and 6 from J, leaving 15 bases between them. This CDR3 region has 13 residues. The DNA of the CDR3 is TGTGCCAGCACAACCGACCGGTTCGCTGAAGCTTTCTTT. It codes for CASTTDRFAEAFF.

The J gene is TRBJ2-3, the V gene TRBV7-2; D perhaps matches TRBD1 (5 bases). The CDR3 is 11 amino acids. CDR1 and CDR2 (germline): SGHTA, FQGNSA. V was cut by 5 bases and J by 10 bases, with 10 bases left in between. The CDR3 DNA reads as TGTGCCAGCAGCCAGGGCTCACCGCAGTATTTT. It codes for CASSQGSPQYF.

Regarding this clone: The junction departs from the called germline gene at one end, perhaps through a read error. The chain joins TRBV5-8 to TRBJ2-6, with D perhaps matching TRBD1 (6 bases). Germline CDR1 is SGHTS and CDR2 is YDEGEE. There are 15 residues in the CDR3. The CDR3 reads CASSLGATGANVLTF. As DNA, the CDR3 is TGTGCCAGCAGTTTGGGGGCGACGGGGGCCAACGTCCTGACTTTC.

A remark on this clone: The sample holds other DNA sequences that translate to the same CDR3. This sequence joins TRBV28 and TRBJ1-2; maybe TRBD1 (5 bases). Per germline, CDR1 MDHEN and CDR2 SYDVKM. Trimming cost V 1 base and J 8 bases, with 8 bases left between them. CDR3 length: 12 amino acids. The CDR3 here is CASSLLGVGYTF. CDR3 DNA sequence: TGTGCCAGCAGTTTATTAGGGGTCGGCTACACCTTC.

The chain links TRBV2 to TRBJ2-3, with 7 positions matching TRBD2. Per germline, CDR1 SNHLY and CDR2 FYNNEI. This CDR3 comprises 14 residues. V lost 7 bases to trimming and J lost 4 bases; unmatched junction nucleotides: 8. CDR3 sequence (DNA): TGTGCCAGCAAGAGGGAGCGGGAACCAGATACGCAGTATTTT. Its translation: CASKREREPDTQYF.

This rearrangement joins TRBV7-9 to TRBJ2-1, with 13 bases identical to TRBD2. The V and J ends lost 5 bases and 4 bases, in that order; junction bases with no gene match: 5. This CDR3 has 16 amino acids. CDR1 SEHNR and CDR2 FQNEAQ come from the germline V gene (reference sequence). This CDR3 reads CASSRGTSGVYNEQFF. Here the CDR3 DNA reads TGTGCCAGCAGCCGAGGGACTAGCGGGGTATACAATGAGCAGTTCTTC.

In DNA, the CDR3 is TGTGCCAGCACTTTGCGGGAGGCGGGGGGCTTCCACAATGAGCAGTTCTTC. This codes for CASTLREAGGFHNEQFF. The V call is TRBV2, the J call TRBJ2-1; the match to TRBD2 covers 8 bases. V lost 7 bases to trimming and J lost 5 bases; unmatched junction nucleotides: 16. The CDR3 loop spans 17 amino acids. Per the germline V gene, CDR1 is SNHLY and CDR2 is FYNNEI.

The gene calls are TRBV2 and TRBJ2-3; D is perhaps TRBD2 (5 bases). The V end was cut by 5 bases, the J end by 4 bases, with 13 bases between. The CDR3 covers 14 residues. Germline V gene lookup returns CDR1 SNHLY and CDR2 FYNNEI. CDR3: CASSKASLADTQYF. The CDR3 nucleotides read TGTGCCAGCAGTAAGGCTAGCCTGGCAGATACGCAGTATTTT.

V is TRBV10-3 and J is TRBJ2-5; 11 bases line up with TRBD1. Trimming cost V 4 bases and J 3 bases; bases outside gene matches: 7. The germline CDR1 and CDR2 sequences are ENHRY and SYGVKD. The CDR3 consists of 16 residues. CDR3: CAISGRTGGAEETQYF. As DNA, the CDR3 is TGTGCCATCAGTGGGAGGACAGGGGGCGCGGAAGAGACCCAGTACTTC.

The chain employs TRBV19 and TRBJ2-7; D assignment may be TRBD1 or TRBD2 (6 bases each). The CDR3 sequence is 14 residues long. Per germline, CDR1 LNHDA and CDR2 SQIVND (reference sequence). The V and J ends lost 4 bases and 6 bases respectively, with 16 bases between them. CDR3 loop: CASSRGAQGFEQYF. The CDR3 bases are TGTGCCAGTAGTAGGGGGGCGCAAGGTTTCGAGCAGTACTTC.

In this sample, this clone turned up a few times. The chain uses TRBV4-2 and TRBJ2-3; TRBD2 matches 16 bases. This CDR3 contains 22 residues. V was clipped by 0 bases and J by 0 bases; unmatched bases: 12. Per germline, CDR1 LGHNA and CDR2 YNFKEQ. DNA for the CDR3: TGTGCCAGCAGCCAAGAGCTAGGGACTAGCGGGAGGGCCCTTAAGAGCACAGATACGCAGTATTTT. Its protein is CASSQELGTSGRALKSTDTQYF.

This rearrangement joins TRBV27 to TRBJ2-3; D is perhaps TRBD2 (5 bases). CDR1 MNHEY and CDR2 SMNVEV come from the germline V gene (reference sequence). The ends were cut back, 3 bases at V and 4 bases at J, with 14 bases in the middle. The CDR3 loop spans 15 amino acids. The CDR3 coding sequence is TGTGCCAGCAGTTTTAACCTACGAGCGGCAGATACGCAGTATTTT. Encoded protein: CASSFNLRAADTQYF.

V gene TRBV11-2 combines with J gene TRBJ1-2, with a tentative D call TRBD1 (6 bases). CDR1 is SGHAT and CDR2 is FQNNGV in the germline V gene. The CDR3 consists of 13 residues. Trimming shortened V by 2 bases and J by 8 bases, and 12 bases separated the two germline ends. CDR3 sequence reads: CASSLPGAHGYTF. In DNA form, the CDR3 reads TGTGCCAGCAGCTTACCGGGGGCGCACGGCTACACCTTC.

The chain carries TRBV14 and TRBJ1-6, with 8 bases aligning to TRBD1. J lost 8 bases, V lost 1 base, and 4 bases had no gene match. This CDR3 is 15 amino acids long. Germline-derived CDR1 and CDR2 are SGHDN and FVKESK. CDR3 coding DNA: TGTGCCAGCAGCCAAGCAACAGGGGGAGATTCACCCCTCCACTTT. Translated: CASSQATGGDSPLHF.

This clone was seen more than once but under ten times. The chain uses TRBV28 and TRBJ1-5; tentative D call: TRBD1 (5 bases). Trimming took 7 bases from V and 4 from J, leaving 8 bases between them. This CDR3 has 12 amino acids. Germline V gene sequence: CDR1 MDHEN, CDR2 SYDVKM. CDR3 DNA: TGTGCCAGCACACAGGCGAATCAGCCCCAGCATTTT. It is translated as CASTQANQPQHF.

The gene calls are TRBV20-1 and TRBJ2-1; D is undetermined. V gave up 1 base and J gave up 9 bases, with 7 bases separating them. Germline CDR1 reads DFQATT; CDR2 reads SNEGSKA (reference sequence). This CDR3 has 11 amino acids. DNA of the CDR3: TGCAGTGCTAGAGTCTTGGGTGAGCAGTTCTTC. Protein: CSARVLGEQFF.

The chain has TRBV29-1 and TRBJ2-1; 14 bases map to TRBD2. This CDR3 spans 15 amino acids. Germline values: CDR1 SQVTM, CDR2 ANQGSEA. V shed 3 bases and J 5 bases; nucleotides not matched to a gene: 3. CDR3 sequence: CSVDPGLAGDNEQFF. Here the CDR3 DNA reads TGCAGCGTTGACCCGGGACTAGCGGGAGACAATGAGCAGTTCTTC.

This clone has just a few counts. V and J are TRBV7-8 and TRBJ1-6; TRBD1 matches at 10 bases. J was trimmed by 0 bases and V by 3 bases; bases with no gene match: 8. The CDR3 sequence is 19 residues long. Germline assignment: CDR1 SGHVS and CDR2 FQNEAQ. The CDR3 DNA is TGTGCCAGCAGCTTTAACCGGGACAGGGGTAGCTCCTATAATTCACCCCTCCACTTT. It yields the protein CASSFNRDRGSSYNSPLHF.

The chain recombines TRBV5-1 with TRBJ2-1, with D perhaps TRBD2 (5 bases). The germline V gene has CDR1 SGHRS and CDR2 YFSETQ. Trimming left V 0 bases short and J 8 bases short, with 9 bases between. CDR3 length: 13 residues. This chain's CDR3 is CASSLETNHEQFF. The CDR3 bases are TGCGCCAGCAGCTTGGAGACTAACCATGAGCAGTTCTTC.

This clone has a single count. V and J are TRBV6-5 and TRBJ1-2; a possible D gene is TRBD1 (5 bases). This CDR3 comprises 14 residues. Trimming cost V 6 bases and J 4 bases, with 15 bases left between them. CDR1 is MNHEY and CDR2 is SVGAGI in the germline V gene. The CDR3 loop reads CASRDTGRGYGYTF. The CDR3 DNA reads TGTGCCAGCAGAGATACAGGACGTGGCTATGGCTACACCTTC.

The chain joins TRBV6-4 to TRBJ2-1, with D perhaps matching TRBD2 (7 bases). The CDR3 has 14 amino acids. Per germline, CDR1 MRHNA and CDR2 SNTAGT. The ends were cut back, 4 bases at V and 3 bases at J, with 10 bases in the middle. CDR3 DNA sequence: TGTGCCAGCAGTGTGGGAGGGGGCTACAATGAGCAGTTCTTC. Amino acids: CASSVGGGYNEQFF.

The chain recombines TRBV7-9 with TRBJ2-3; no firm D call. CDR3 length equals 14 residues. From germline, CDR1 is SEHNR and CDR2 FQNEAQ (reference sequence). V was shortened by 1 base and J by 4 bases, with 9 bases between the two germline ends. DNA for the CDR3: TGTGCCAGCAGCTTAGGCCTAGAATCAGATACGCAGTATTTT. Its protein is CASSLGLESDTQYF.

The chain carries TRBV5-6 and TRBJ2-5; D is perhaps TRBD1 (6 bases). Germline-derived CDR1 and CDR2 are SGHDT and YYEEEE. V was shortened by 3 bases and J by 1 base, with 19 bases between the two germline ends. The CDR3 sequence is 17 residues long. The chain's CDR3 is CASSSVKGGPLQETQYF. Written as DNA, the CDR3 is TGTGCCAGCAGCTCCGTCAAAGGGGGACCTCTCCAAGAGACCCAGTACTTC. The variable domain in full, with the rest retrieved from reference TRBV5-6 and TRBJ2-5, is DAGVTQSPTHLIKTRGQQVTLRCSPKSGHDTVSWYQQALGQGPQFIFQYYEEEERQRGNFPDRFSGHQFPNYSSELNVNALLLGDSALYLCASSSVKGGPLQETQYFGPGTRLLVL.

The chain combines TRBV5-4 with TRBJ2-3; 12 bases fit TRBD2. CDR1 and CDR2 from the germline V gene are SGHNT and YYREEE (reference sequence). The ends lost 0 bases at V and 5 bases at J; junction bases unmatched: 4. The CDR3 has 16 residues. The CDR3 loop reads CASSLGLAGVIDTQYF. The CDR3 nucleotides are TGTGCCAGCAGCTTGGGACTAGCGGGAGTAATAGATACGCAGTATTTT.

The V and J genes are TRBV24-1 and TRBJ2-5; TRBD2 agrees at 11 bases. Losses at the gene ends were 0 bases for V and 7 bases for J; bases not matched to a gene: 15. The germline V gene has CDR1 KGHDR and CDR2 SFDVKD. The CDR3 consists of 19 residues. CDR3 sequence reads: CATSDLQGAGLAVIGTQYF. DNA of the CDR3: TGTGCCACCAGTGATTTGCAAGGGGCGGGACTAGCGGTGATCGGGACCCAGTACTTC.

The gene calls are TRBV19 and TRBJ2-7; D possibly corresponds to TRBD2 (5 bases). In germline, CDR1 is LNHDA, CDR2 SQIVND (reference sequence). V lost 3 bases, J lost 2 bases, and 8 bases lay in between. CDR3 length: 13 amino acids. CDR3 in DNA: TGTGCCAGTAGTATGCGGGTCACCTACGAGCAGTACTTC. Translated: CASSMRVTYEQYF.

On this clone itself: At the DNA level, this CDR3 is encoded by other sequences in the same sample as well. The chain is built from TRBV5-1 and TRBJ2-3, with D perhaps matching TRBD1 or TRBD2 (5 bases each). Germline V gives CDR1 SGHRS, CDR2 YFSETQ. V was trimmed by 4 bases and J by 2 bases, leaving 11 bases between them. The CDR3 loop spans 14 amino acids. As DNA, the CDR3 is TGCGCCAGCAGCCTGGGGGATTCCACAGATACGCAGTATTTT. It encodes CASSLGDSTDTQYF.

The rearrangement joins TRBV19 to TRBJ2-3; TRBD2 aligns across 12 bases. The CDR3 consists of 17 residues. Germline CDR1 is LNHDA and CDR2 is SQIVND (reference sequence). The V and J ends lost 5 bases and 0 bases, in that order; junction bases with no gene match: 6. CDR3 DNA sequence: TGTGCCAGTAGTCTCACTGGACTAGCGGGAAGCACAGATACGCAGTATTTT. This encodes CASSLTGLAGSTDTQYF.